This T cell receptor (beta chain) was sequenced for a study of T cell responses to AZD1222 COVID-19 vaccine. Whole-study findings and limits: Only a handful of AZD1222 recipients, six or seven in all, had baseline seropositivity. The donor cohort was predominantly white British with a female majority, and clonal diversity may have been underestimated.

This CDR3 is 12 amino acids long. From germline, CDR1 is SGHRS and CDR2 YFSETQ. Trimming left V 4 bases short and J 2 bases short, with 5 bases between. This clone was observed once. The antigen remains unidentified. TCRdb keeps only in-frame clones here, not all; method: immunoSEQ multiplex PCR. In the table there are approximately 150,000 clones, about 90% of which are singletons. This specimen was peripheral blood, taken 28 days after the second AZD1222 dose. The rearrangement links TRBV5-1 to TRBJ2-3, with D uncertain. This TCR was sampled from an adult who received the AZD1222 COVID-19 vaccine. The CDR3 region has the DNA TGCGCCAGCAGCCCAAACACAGATACGCAGTATTTT. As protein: CASSPNTDTQYF.